This T cell receptor beta chain was obtained from a study of blood T cell repertoires in COVID-19. Libraries were prepared by immunoSEQ multiplex PCR; TCRdb keeps only in-frame clonotypes and omits some of them. The table records about 300,000 clones, roughly 85% of them present only once. V lost 3 bases to trimming and J lost 7 bases; unmatched junction nucleotides: 8. CDR1 is MRHNA, CDR2 SNTAGT, per germline. This CDR3 spans 16 amino acids. This TCR derives from a woman aged 50 to 60 who had recovered from COVID-19. The V gene is TRBV6-4, the J gene TRBJ1-4; 10 nucleotides line up with TRBD1. Sequenced: peripheral blood. CDR3 in DNA: TGTGCCAGCAGTGAAACACCGGGACAGGGGATTGAAAAACTGTTTTTT. Translation: CASSETPGQGIEKLFF.